Included here is one T cell receptor (beta chain) sequence, with context. These data are taken from a study of blood T cell repertoires in COVID-19. About the study: COVID-19 samples collected from the United States, Italy and Spain covered acute and convalescent phases. PBMCs, B-cell-depleted T cells, or T cells provided the cDNA or gDNA that made up the material.

The germline gives CDR1 LGHNA, CDR2 YSLEER. J lost 0 bases, V lost 2 bases, and 6 bases had no gene match. This CDR3 has 18 amino acids. Original analysis: For nucleated cells, counts were estimated from reference gene primer amplification. Assay used: immunoSEQ multiplex PCR; TCRdb lists only in-frame clones, some missing. V and J calls plus clone size are reproduced from that table; the DNA served to infer D and trimming. The sample has about 220,000 clones, 65% to 85% seen once. The clonotype comes from a human donor in a cohort sampled during active COVID-19. The sample comprised peripheral blood. The chain combines TRBV4-3 with TRBJ2-1; 11 bases are shared with TRBD2. CDR3: CASSQLLAGASSYNEQFF. CDR3 nucleotides: TGCGCCAGCAGCCAATTACTAGCGGGGGCTAGCTCCTACAATGAGCAGTTCTTC.